These 20 T cell receptor beta chains share one sample of origin, sequenced in a study of graft-versus-host responses after intestinal transplantation. These receptors have no identified antigens. Data came from immunoSEQ multiplex PCR; TCRdb stores just in-frame clones and leaves some out. The sample records fewer than 65,000 clones, 80% to 90% being singletons. This material consisted of unstimulated CD4+ T cells sorted from spleen or lymph node cells, taken before transplant. The receptors here all came from a human donor who was the organ donor for an intestinal transplant.

The CDR3 region is CASSQEMVIAGNNEQFF. In nucleotides, the CDR3 is TGTGCCAGCAGCCAAGAGATGGTTATAGCGGGAAATAATGAGCAGTTCTTC. The chain carries TRBV4-2 and TRBJ2-1, with 8 bases aligning to TRBD2. Looked up from germline, CDR1 is LGHNA and CDR2 is YNFKEQ. The V segment lost 0 bases and the J segment 7 bases; nucleotides outside the gene matches: 11. This CDR3 has 17 amino acids.

V usage is TRBV11-2 and J usage is TRBJ2-1; TRBD1 agrees at 8 bases. Germline trimming cut 4 bases from V and 7 bases from J; bases unmatched to any gene: 6. Per germline, CDR1 SGHAT and CDR2 FQNNGV. CDR3 length equals 14 residues. Here the CDR3 reads CASSSRQGKNEQFF. CDR3 in DNA: TGTGCCAGCAGCTCGAGACAGGGGAAGAATGAGCAGTTCTTC.

The chain carries TRBV27 and TRBJ2-2; the match to TRBD2 covers 12 bases. V shed 3 bases and J 5 bases; nucleotides not matched to a gene: 1. This CDR3 is built from 15 residues. CDR1 and CDR2 from the germline V gene are MNHEY and SMNVEV (reference sequence). The CDR3 sequence: CASSFGLAGTGELFF. DNA of the CDR3: TGTGCCAGCAGTTTCGGACTAGCGGGAACCGGGGAGCTGTTTTTT.

V gene TRBV7-6 combines with J gene TRBJ1-2, with D unresolved. CDR3 size: 14 residues. V was clipped by 4 bases and J by 7 bases, with 16 bases between them. Germline V gene data show CDR1 as SGHVS and CDR2 as FNYEAQ. The CDR3 reads CASSSTDGRGGYTF. The CDR3 DNA sequence: TGTGCCAGCAGCTCCACGGACGGGAGAGGTGGCTACACCTTC.

The gene calls are TRBV25-1 and TRBJ2-7, with 7 bases fitting TRBD1. CDR1 and CDR2 (germline): MGHDK, SYGVNS. The CDR3 sequence is 13 residues long. Trimming cost V 8 bases and J 4 bases; bases outside gene matches: 8. This CDR3 reads CASGSDRAYEQYF. The CDR3 region has the DNA TGTGCCAGCGGTTCCGACAGGGCGTACGAGCAGTACTTC.

The chain links TRBV18 to TRBJ1-4; 10 nucleotides agree with TRBD1. There are 14 residues in the CDR3. V was pared by 3 bases and J by 8 bases, with 3 bases of the junction left unmatched. Per germline, CDR1 KGHSH and CDR2 LQKENI. The CDR3 nucleotides read TGTGCCAGCTCACCCCAGACAGGGGGCGAAAAACTGTTTTTT. Its protein product is CASSPQTGGEKLFF. Variable domain in full (rest from reference TRBV18 and TRBJ1-4): NAGVMQNPRHLVRRRGQEARLRCSPMKGHSHVYWYRQLPEEGLKFMVYLQKENIIDESGMPKERFSAEFPKEGPSILRIQQVVRGDSAAYFCASSPQTGGEKLFFGSGTQLSVL.

The chain combines TRBV5-1 with TRBJ2-7; D is perhaps TRBD1 (5 bases). CDR1 is SGHRS and CDR2 is YFSETQ in the germline V gene. Trimming shortened V by 5 bases and J by 3 bases, and 15 bases separated the two germline ends. There are 14 residues in the CDR3. The CDR3 DNA is TGCGCCAGCAGTTTTCTAGGGGTAAGCTACGAGCAGTACTTC. Translating gives CASSFLGVSYEQYF.

This chain joins TRBV5-6 and TRBJ2-3; 9 bases are a match to TRBD2. The CDR3 is made up of 17 amino acids. CDR1 is SGHDT and CDR2 is YYEEEE in the germline V gene. Germline trimming cut 1 base from V and 7 bases from J; bases unmatched to any gene: 13. The CDR3 reads CASSLFQTSGVRNTQYF. The CDR3 nucleotides read TGTGCCAGCAGCTTGTTCCAGACTAGCGGTGTACGGAATACGCAGTATTTT. Full variable domain (remainder filled in from reference TRBV5-6 and TRBJ2-3): DAGVTQSPTHLIKTRGQQVTLRCSPKSGHDTVSWYQQALGQGPQFIFQYYEEEERQRGNFPDRFSGHQFPNYSSELNVNALLLGDSALYLCASSLFQTSGVRNTQYFGPGTRLTVL.

The chain couples TRBV10-1 to TRBJ2-1, with D hard to call. This CDR3 is 17 amino acids long. Trimming removed 6 bases at V and 0 bases at J, with 18 bases between. Germline values: CDR1 WNHNN, CDR2 SYGVQD (reference sequence). CDR3 DNA sequence: TGCGCCAGCAGCTTAACCGATCTAGTGCCCTCCTACAATGAGCAGTTCTTC. This gives the protein CASSLTDLVPSYNEQFF.

The rearrangement links TRBV5-6 to TRBJ2-2, with D hard to call. Germline values: CDR1 SGHDT, CDR2 YYEEEE. This CDR3 contains 16 residues. V lost 3 bases, J lost 0 bases, and 12 bases lay in between. CDR3 in amino acids: CASSSTVLTNTGELFF. DNA of the CDR3: TGTGCCAGCAGCTCTACCGTGTTGACGAACACCGGGGAGCTGTTTTTT.

The V and J genes are TRBV4-2 and TRBJ2-6, with D perhaps TRBD2 (5 bases). Germline V gives CDR1 LGHNA, CDR2 YNFKEQ. V was cut by 4 bases and J by 2 bases, with 6 bases left in between. This CDR3 is 14 amino acids long. The DNA for the CDR3 is TGTGCCAGCAGCCCCGGGGCTGGGGCCAACGTCCTGACTTTC. Its protein is CASSPGAGANVLTF.

This clone has only one observation. V and J are TRBV19 and TRBJ1-2; no clear D gene. The germline V and J ends were trimmed by 4 bases and 4 bases, with 25 bases remaining between them. The germline V gene has CDR1 LNHDA and CDR2 SQIVND (reference sequence). There are 18 residues in the CDR3. CDR3 sequence (DNA): TGTGCCAGTAGTAAGGTCGACAAGGCGTTTGCCTACCCCTATGGCTACACCTTC. Translating it yields CASSKVDKAFAYPYGYTF. Using reference TRBV19 and TRBJ1-2 for the parts outside the CDR3, the full variable domain is DGGITQSPKYLFRKEGQNVTLSCEQNLNHDAMYWYRQDPGQGLRLIYYSQIVNDFQKGDIAEGYSVSREKKESFPLTVTSAQKNPTAFYLCASSKVDKAFAYPYGYTFGSGTRLTVV.

DNA of the CDR3: TGTGCCAGCAGCATCCGAGTCCCACAGGGGAACACTGAAGCTTTCTTT. As protein: CASSIRVPQGNTEAFF. The rearrangement links TRBV5-6 to TRBJ1-1, with a possible D match to TRBD1 (6 bases). In germline, CDR1 is SGHDT, CDR2 YYEEEE. The germline V and J ends were trimmed by 4 bases and 1 base, with 17 bases remaining between them. This CDR3 contains 16 residues. The full variable domain, with the rest looked up from reference TRBV5-6 and TRBJ1-1, is DAGVTQSPTHLIKTRGQQVTLRCSPKSGHDTVSWYQQALGQGPQFIFQYYEEEERQRGNFPDRFSGHQFPNYSSELNVNALLLGDSALYLCASSIRVPQGNTEAFFGQGTRLTVV.

The V gene is TRBV11-1, the J gene TRBJ2-1; possible D gene TRBD1, 6 bases. There are 15 residues in the CDR3. V was clipped by 3 bases and J by 3 bases, with 12 bases between them. Per the germline V gene, CDR1 is SGHAT and CDR2 is FQDESV (reference sequence). As DNA, the CDR3 is TGTGCCAGCAGCTTGGGGGCGGCCCTCTACAATGAGCAGTTCTTC. Protein: CASSLGAALYNEQFF.

This chain connects TRBV7-2 to TRBJ1-2; maybe TRBD1 (6 bases). The V end lost 5 bases, the J end lost 3 bases, and 10 bases lay between the germline ends. Per the germline V gene, CDR1 is SGHTA and CDR2 is FQGNSA. CDR3 length equals 13 residues. In nucleotides, the CDR3 is TGTGCCAGCAGCCCGGACAGCTACTATGGCTACACCTTC. This codes for CASSPDSYYGYTF.

The V gene is TRBV6-1, the J gene TRBJ1-1, with a weak D call TRBD1 (5 bases). This CDR3 has 13 residues. V was shortened by 6 bases and J by 1 base, with 9 bases between the two germline ends. Germline V gene lookup returns CDR1 MNHNS and CDR2 SASEGT. CDR3 region: CASRAGWNTEAFF. CDR3 DNA: TGTGCCAGCAGGGCAGGGTGGAACACTGAAGCTTTCTTT.

V usage is TRBV28 and J usage is TRBJ2-7; 12 bases map to TRBD2. There are 15 residues in the CDR3. Germline V gene lookup returns CDR1 MDHEN and CDR2 SYDVKM. The J segment lost 4 bases and the V segment lost 6 bases, leaving 7 bases of the junction unmatched. CDR3 DNA sequence: TGTGCCAGCAGCGCCCTAGCGGGAGGGGAATACGAGCAGTACTTC. This translates into CASSALAGGEYEQYF. Complete variable domain (other parts from reference TRBV28 and TRBJ2-7): DVKVTQSSRYLVKRTGEKVFLECVQDMDHENMFWYRQDPGLGLRLIYFSYDVKMKEKGDIPEGYSVSREKKERFSLILESASTNQTSMYLCASSALAGGEYEQYFGPGTRLTVT.

The chain carries TRBV2 and TRBJ2-3; weak D call: TRBD1 (5 bases). Between the trimmed V and J ends, which lost 6 bases and 0 bases, there was a span of 16 bases. There are 16 residues in the CDR3. Germline CDR1 reads SNHLY; CDR2 reads FYNNEI. The CDR3 loop reads CASRATGLSSTDTQYF. In DNA form, the CDR3 reads TGTGCCAGCAGAGCTACAGGTCTCTCTAGCACAGATACGCAGTATTTT.

This rearrangement joins TRBV28 to TRBJ2-7; TRBD1 matches 7 bases. CDR1 is MDHEN and CDR2 is SYDVKM in the germline V gene. The CDR3 loop spans 14 amino acids. The junction had 3 bases not matched to a gene; V was cut back by 2 bases and J by 2 bases. The CDR3 sequence is CASSLGRGPYEQYF. CDR3 sequence (DNA): TGTGCCAGCAGTTTAGGTAGGGGGCCCTACGAGCAGTACTTC.

The chain couples TRBV11-2 to TRBJ1-4, with 10 bases that match TRBD1. From germline, CDR1 is SGHAT and CDR2 FQNNGV. Trimming removed 6 bases from V and 4 bases from J; junction bases left unmatched: 8. The CDR3 spans 16 residues. CDR3 bases: TGTGCCAGCAGGACCGGGACAGGGGCCTTTAATGAAAAACTGTTTTTT. This codes for CASRTGTGAFNEKLFF.